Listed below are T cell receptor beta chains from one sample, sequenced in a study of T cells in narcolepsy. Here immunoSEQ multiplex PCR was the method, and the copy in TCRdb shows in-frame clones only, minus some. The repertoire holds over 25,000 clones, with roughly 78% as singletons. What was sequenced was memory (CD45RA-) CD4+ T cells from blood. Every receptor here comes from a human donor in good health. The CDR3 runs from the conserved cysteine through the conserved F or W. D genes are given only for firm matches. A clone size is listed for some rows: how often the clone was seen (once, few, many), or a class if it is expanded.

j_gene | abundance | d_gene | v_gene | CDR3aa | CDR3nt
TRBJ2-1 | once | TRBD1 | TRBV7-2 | CASSLALWGQGSLRSYNEQFF | TGTGCCAGCAGCTTAGCCCTTTGGGGACAGGGGTCCCTCCGTTCCTACAATGAGCAGTTCTTC
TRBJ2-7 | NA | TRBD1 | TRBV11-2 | CASSLARGPYEQYF | TGTGCCAGCAGCTTAGCGAGGGGGCCCTACGAGCAGTACTTC
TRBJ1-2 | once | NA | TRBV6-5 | CASSYSARSRYHGYTF | TGTGCCAGCAGTTACTCGGCCCGGAGCCGCTACCATGGCTACACCTTC
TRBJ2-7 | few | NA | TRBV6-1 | CASSSASARIYEQYF | TGTGCCAGCAGTTCAGCCTCTGCCCGAATATACGAGCAGTACTTC
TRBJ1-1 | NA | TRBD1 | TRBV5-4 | CASGTRGKNTEAFF | TGTGCCAGCGGCACCAGGGGGAAGAACACTGAAGCTTTCTTT
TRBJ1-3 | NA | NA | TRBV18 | CASSPQGGSGNTIYF | TGTGCCAGCTCTCCCCAAGGGGGCTCTGGAAACACCATATATTTT
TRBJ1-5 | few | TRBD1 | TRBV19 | CASTGLGQVDQPQHF | TGTGCCAGTACGGGACTCGGACAGGTAGATCAGCCCCAGCATTTT
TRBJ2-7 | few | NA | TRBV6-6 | CASGTSDLANEQYF | TGTGCCAGCGGCACCTCGGACCTCGCCAACGAGCAGTACTTC
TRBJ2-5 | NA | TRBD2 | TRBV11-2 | CASSLVAGGPGTQYF | TGTGCCAGCAGCTTAGTAGCGGGAGGGCCTGGGACCCAGTACTTC
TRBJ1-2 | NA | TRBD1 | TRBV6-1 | CASSTGQGNYGYTF | TGTGCCAGCAGTACGGGACAGGGGAACTATGGCTACACCTTC
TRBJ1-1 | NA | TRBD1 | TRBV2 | CASSPRTGELTEAFF | TGTGCCAGCAGTCCAAGGACAGGGGAGCTCACTGAAGCTTTCTTT
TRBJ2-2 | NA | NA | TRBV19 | CASSMVPNGELFF | TGTGCCAGTAGTATGGTCCCTAACGGGGAGCTGTTTTTT
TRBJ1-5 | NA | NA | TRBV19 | CASSVAGREPQHF | TGTGCCAGTAGTGTCGCGGGGCGAGAGCCCCAGCATTTT
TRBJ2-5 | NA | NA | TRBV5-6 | CASSPWGEETQYF | TGTGCCAGCAGCCCCTGGGGTGAGGAGACCCAGTACTTC
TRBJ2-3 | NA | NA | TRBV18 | CASSPELSISTDTQYF | TGTGCCAGCTCACCCGAACTTTCTATTAGCACAGATACGCAGTATTTT
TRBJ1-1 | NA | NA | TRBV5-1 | CASGEKMNTEAFF | TGCGCCAGTGGGGAGAAGATGAACACTGAAGCTTTCTTT
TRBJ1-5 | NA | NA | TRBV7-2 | CASSLNGGEPQHF | TGTGCCAGCAGCTTAAACGGTGGAGAGCCCCAGCATTTT
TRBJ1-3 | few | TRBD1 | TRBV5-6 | CASSLEGAGGNTIYF | TGTGCCAGCAGCTTGGAGGGGGCAGGTGGAAACACCATATATTTT
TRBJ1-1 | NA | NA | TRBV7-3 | CASSLYRDTEAFF | TGTGCCAGCAGCTTATACAGGGACACTGAAGCTTTCTTT
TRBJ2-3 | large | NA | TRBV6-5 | CASKSSGTDTQYF | TGTGCCAGCAAGTCCAGCGGCACAGATACGCAGTATTTT
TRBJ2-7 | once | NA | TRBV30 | CAWKTGRVYEQYF | TGTGCCTGGAAGACAGGGAGGGTGTACGAGCAGTACTTC
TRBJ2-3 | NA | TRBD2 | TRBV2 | CASSILASGADTQYF | TGTGCCAGCAGTATACTAGCGTCCGGTGCAGATACGCAGTATTTT
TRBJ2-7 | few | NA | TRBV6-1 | CASSLTHYEQYF | TGTGCCAGCAGCCTAACTCACTACGAGCAGTACTTC
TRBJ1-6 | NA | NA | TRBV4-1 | CASSQVTWGGADSPLHF | TGCGCCAGCAGCCAAGTCACTTGGGGGGGGGCTGATTCACCCCTCCACTTT
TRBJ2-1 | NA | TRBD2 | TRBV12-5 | CASGLTLLAGEEYEQFF | TGTGCTAGTGGTTTGACCCTTCTAGCGGGAGAGGAGTATGAGCAGTTCTTC
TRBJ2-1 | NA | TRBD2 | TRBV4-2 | CASSQRAGTIYEQFF | TGTGCCAGCAGCCAAAGAGCGGGGACTATCTATGAGCAGTTCTTC
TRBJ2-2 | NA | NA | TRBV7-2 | CASSLSIGELFF | TGTGCCAGCAGCTTATCCATCGGGGAGCTGTTTTTT
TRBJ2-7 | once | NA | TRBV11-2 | CASSLVINEQYF | TGTGCCAGCAGCTTAGTCATCAACGAGCAGTACTTC
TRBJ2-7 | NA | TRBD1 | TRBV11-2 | CASSLDRDRELF | TGTGCCAGCAGCTTAGATCGGGACAGGGAGCTCTTC
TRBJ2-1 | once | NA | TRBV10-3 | CAISDWTNEQFF | TGTGCCATCAGTGACTGGACAAATGAGCAGTTCTTC
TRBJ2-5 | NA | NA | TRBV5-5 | CASTRGPQETQYF | TGTGCCAGCACGCGGGGGCCTCAAGAGACCCAGTACTTC
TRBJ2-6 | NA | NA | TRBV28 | CASRRSPYSGANVLTF | TGTGCCAGCAGGAGGAGCCCTTACTCTGGGGCCAACGTCCTGACTTTC
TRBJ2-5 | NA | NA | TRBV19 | CASSIRDRQETQYF | TGTGCCAGTAGTATCCGGGACCGTCAAGAGACCCAGTACTTC
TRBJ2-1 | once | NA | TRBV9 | CASSPTGIGTNEQFF | TGTGCCAGCAGCCCAACAGGGATTGGGACCAATGAGCAGTTCTTC
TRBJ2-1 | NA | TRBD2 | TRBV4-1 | CASSQGVTSGIRSGNEQFF | TGCGCCAGCAGCCAAGGGGTTACTAGCGGGATCCGCTCTGGCAATGAGCAGTTCTTC